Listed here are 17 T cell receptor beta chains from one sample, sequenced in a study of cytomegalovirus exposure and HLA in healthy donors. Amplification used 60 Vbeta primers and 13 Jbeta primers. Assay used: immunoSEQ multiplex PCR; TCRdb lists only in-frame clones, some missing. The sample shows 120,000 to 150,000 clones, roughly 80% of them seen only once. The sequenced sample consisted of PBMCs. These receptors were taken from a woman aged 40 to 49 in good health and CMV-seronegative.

The CDR3 bases are TGTGCCAGCAGCTTATTCCAGGGAGGGACCCAGTACTTC. It encodes CASSLFQGGTQYF. The gene calls are TRBV11-2 and TRBJ2-5; the D gene is possibly TRBD2 (6 bases). V was trimmed by 2 bases and J by 7 bases, leaving 11 bases between them. Germline values: CDR1 SGHAT, CDR2 FQNNGV. This CDR3 has 13 residues.

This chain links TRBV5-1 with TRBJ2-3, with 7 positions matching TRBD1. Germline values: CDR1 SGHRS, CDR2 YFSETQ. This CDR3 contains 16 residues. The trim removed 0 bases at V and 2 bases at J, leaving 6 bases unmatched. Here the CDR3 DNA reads TGCGCCAGCAGCTTGGAGGGCAGGGGGTCCACAGATACGCAGTATTTT. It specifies CASSLEGRGSTDTQYF.

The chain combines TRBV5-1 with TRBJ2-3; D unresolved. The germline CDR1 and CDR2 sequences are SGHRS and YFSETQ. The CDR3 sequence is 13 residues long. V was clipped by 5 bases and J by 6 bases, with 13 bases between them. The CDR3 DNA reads TGCGCCAGCAGTGAGGTTTCACTCGATACGCAGTATTTT. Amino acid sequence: CASSEVSLDTQYF.

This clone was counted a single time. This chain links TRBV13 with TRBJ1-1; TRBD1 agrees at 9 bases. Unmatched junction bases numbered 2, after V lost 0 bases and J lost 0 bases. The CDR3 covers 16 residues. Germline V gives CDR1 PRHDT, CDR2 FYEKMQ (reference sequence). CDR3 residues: CASSLGRTGVNTEAFF. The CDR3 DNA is TGTGCCAGCAGCTTAGGCCGGACAGGGGTGAACACTGAAGCTTTCTTT.

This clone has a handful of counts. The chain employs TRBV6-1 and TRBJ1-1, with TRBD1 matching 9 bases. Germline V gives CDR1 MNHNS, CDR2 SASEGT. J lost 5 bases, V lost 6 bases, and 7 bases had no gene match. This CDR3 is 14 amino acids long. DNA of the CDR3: TGTGCCAGCAGCCTACAGGGGGCGGGAACTGAAGCTTTCTTT. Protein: CASSLQGAGTEAFF.

The CDR3 sequence is CASSRHYIREGDTDTQYF. The CDR3 DNA sequence: TGCGCCAGCAGCCGCCATTATATTCGGGAGGGCGACACAGATACGCAGTATTTT. This chain uses TRBV5-1 with TRBJ2-3, with 8 positions matching TRBD2. This CDR3 region has 18 residues. V dropped 4 bases and J dropped 2; count of bases not matched to a gene: 15. Germline V gene sequence: CDR1 SGHRS, CDR2 YFSETQ.

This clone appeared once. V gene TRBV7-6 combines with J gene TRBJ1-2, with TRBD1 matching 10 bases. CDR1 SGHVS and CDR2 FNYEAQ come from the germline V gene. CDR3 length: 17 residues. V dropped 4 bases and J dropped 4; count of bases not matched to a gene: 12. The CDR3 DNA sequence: TGTGCCAGCAGCTCCAAACCGGGACAGGGGTTTATCTATGGCTACACCTTC. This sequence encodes CASSSKPGQGFIYGYTF.

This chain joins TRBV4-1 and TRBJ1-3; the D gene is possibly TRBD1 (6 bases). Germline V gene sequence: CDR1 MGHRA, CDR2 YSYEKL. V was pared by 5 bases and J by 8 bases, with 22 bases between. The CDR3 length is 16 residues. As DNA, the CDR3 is TGCGCCAGCAGCAGCCCGGGGTGGCAGGGGCTAGACACCATATATTTT. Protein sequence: CASSSPGWQGLDTIYF.

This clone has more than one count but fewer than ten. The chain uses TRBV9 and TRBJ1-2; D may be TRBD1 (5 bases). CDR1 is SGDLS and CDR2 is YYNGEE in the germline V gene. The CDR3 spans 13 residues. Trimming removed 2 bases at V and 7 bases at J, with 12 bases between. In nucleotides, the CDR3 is TGTGCCAGCAGCGTCCGACGGGGGTCTGGCTACACCTTC. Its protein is CASSVRRGSGYTF.

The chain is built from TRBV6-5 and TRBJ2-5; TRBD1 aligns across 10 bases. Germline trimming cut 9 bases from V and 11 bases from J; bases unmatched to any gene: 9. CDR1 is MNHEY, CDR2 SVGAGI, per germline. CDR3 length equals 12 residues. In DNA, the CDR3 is TGTGCCAGTTGGGACAGGGGAATAGGGCAGTACTTC. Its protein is CASWDRGIGQYF.

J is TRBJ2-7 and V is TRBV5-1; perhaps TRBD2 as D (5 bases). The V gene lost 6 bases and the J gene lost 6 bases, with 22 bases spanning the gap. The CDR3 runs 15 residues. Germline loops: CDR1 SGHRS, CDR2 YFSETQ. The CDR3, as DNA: TGCGCCAGCACCCTTTCGAGGGTTGGGGATGGCGAGCAGTACTTC. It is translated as CASTLSRVGDGEQYF.

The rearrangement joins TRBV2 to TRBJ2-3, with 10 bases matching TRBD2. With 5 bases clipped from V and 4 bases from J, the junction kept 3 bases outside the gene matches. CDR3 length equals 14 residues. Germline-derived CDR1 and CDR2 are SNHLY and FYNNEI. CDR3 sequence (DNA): TGTGCCAGCAGTCTGGGACTAGCGTCAGATACGCAGTATTTT. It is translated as CASSLGLASDTQYF.

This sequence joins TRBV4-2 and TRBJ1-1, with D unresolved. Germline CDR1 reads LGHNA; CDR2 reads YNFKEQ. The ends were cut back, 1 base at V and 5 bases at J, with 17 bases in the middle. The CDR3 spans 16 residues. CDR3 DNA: TGTGCCAGCAGCCAAGGAACTCAATTCCAGGCAACTGAAGCTTTCTTT. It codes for CASSQGTQFQATEAFF.

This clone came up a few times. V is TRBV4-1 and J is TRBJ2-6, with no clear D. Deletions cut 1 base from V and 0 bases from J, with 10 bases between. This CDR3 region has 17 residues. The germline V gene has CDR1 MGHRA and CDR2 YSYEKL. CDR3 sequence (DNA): TGCGCCAGCAGCCAAGTGAACAGCCTCTCTGGGGCCAACGTCCTGACTTTC. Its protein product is CASSQVNSLSGANVLTF.

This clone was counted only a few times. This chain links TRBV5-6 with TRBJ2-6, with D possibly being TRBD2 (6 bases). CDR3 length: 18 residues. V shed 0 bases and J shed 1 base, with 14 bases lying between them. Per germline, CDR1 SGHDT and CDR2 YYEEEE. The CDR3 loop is CASSLGGTATSGANVLTF. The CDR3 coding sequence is TGTGCCAGCAGCTTGGGCGGGACCGCTACATCTGGGGCCAACGTCCTGACTTTC.

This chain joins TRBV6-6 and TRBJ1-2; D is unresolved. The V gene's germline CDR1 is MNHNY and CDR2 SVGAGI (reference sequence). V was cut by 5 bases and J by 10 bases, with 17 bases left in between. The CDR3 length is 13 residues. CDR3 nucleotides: TGTGCCAGCAGTCCCGGTGCAAGACTTGACTACACCTTC. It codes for CASSPGARLDYTF.

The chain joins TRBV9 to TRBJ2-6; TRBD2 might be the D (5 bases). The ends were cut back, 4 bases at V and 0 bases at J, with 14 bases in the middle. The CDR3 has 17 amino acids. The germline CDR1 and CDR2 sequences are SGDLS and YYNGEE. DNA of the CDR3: TGTGCCAGCAGCTCGGATATCGAGGGCTCTGGGGCCAACGTCCTGACTTTC. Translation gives CASSSDIEGSGANVLTF.